This is a list of T cell receptor beta chains from one sample in a study of PD-1 blockade in classical Hodgkin lymphoma. Profiled with immunoSEQ multiplex PCR; TCRdb holds only in-frame clones, not every one. The table includes about 30,000 clones, approximately 90% detected once. This sample comprised CD4+ T cells from blood, obtained before the fourth cycle of nivolumab. These receptors all come from a human donor with classical Hodgkin lymphoma. Both conserved end residues are part of each CDR3. The D gene is left open where the match is weak.

TRBD2	TRBV19	TRBJ2-2	TGTGCCAGTATCCCCAGCGGGAGAAGGCCCGGGGAGCTGTTTTTT	CASIPSGRRPGELFF
TRBD1	TRBV28	TRBJ1-6	TGTGCCAGCAGCATACAGGGGGATTATTCACCCCTCCACTTT	CASSIQGDYSPLHF
NA	TRBV6-5	TRBJ2-5	TGTGCCAGCAGTTTCGGACACCTCCAAGAGACCCAGTACTTC	CASSFGHLQETQYF
TRBD1	TRBV18	TRBJ2-4	TGTGCCAGCTCACGAGGACAGGGGGGCATTCAGTACTTC	CASSRGQGGIQYF
TRBD1	TRBV25-1	TRBJ2-7	TGTGCCAGCAGTGATTTCGGACAGGACGGCTACGAGCAGTACTTC	CASSDFGQDGYEQYF
TRBD2	TRBV11-2	TRBJ2-2	TGTGCCAGCAGCGAACGGCGTAGCGGGGGGACCGGGGAGCTGTTTTTT	CASSERRSGGTGELFF
NA	TRBV21-1	TRBJ1-2	TGTGCCAGCAGCTCCCGCGACGGATACGAGGGCTACACCTTC	CASSSRDGYEGYTF
NA	TRBV28	TRBJ2-3	TGTGCCAGCAGTTTGGACCCAGATACGCAGTATTTT	CASSLDPDTQYF
TRBD2	TRBV15	TRBJ2-1	TGTGCCACCAGCAGAGGGGAACTAGCGGGGGGAACAGCGTACAATGAGCAGTTCTTC	CATSRGELAGGTAYNEQFF
NA	TRBV5-6	TRBJ2-2	TGTGCCAGCAGCTTGGGGGGGCCCAAGAACACCGGGGAGCTGTTTTTT	CASSLGGPKNTGELFF
NA	TRBV7-9	TRBJ2-5	TGTGCCAGCAGCTTGTCAGGGGAAGAGACCCAGTACTTC	CASSLSGEETQYF
NA	TRBV2	TRBJ1-1	TGTGCCAGCAGGGAAGACAGGATGAACACTGAAGCTTTCTTT	CASREDRMNTEAFF
NA	TRBV11-2	TRBJ2-7	TGTGCCAGCAGCCCTACCGGGACCTACGAGCAGTACTTC	CASSPTGTYEQYF
NA	TRBV18	TRBJ2-7	TGTGCCAGCTCACCGGAGGAACCTTCCTACGAGCAGTACTTC	CASSPEEPSYEQYF
NA	TRBV7-7	TRBJ2-5	TGTGCCAGCAGCTTACGTCTACAGGGAGGGCAAGAGACCCAGTACTTC	CASSLRLQGGQETQYF